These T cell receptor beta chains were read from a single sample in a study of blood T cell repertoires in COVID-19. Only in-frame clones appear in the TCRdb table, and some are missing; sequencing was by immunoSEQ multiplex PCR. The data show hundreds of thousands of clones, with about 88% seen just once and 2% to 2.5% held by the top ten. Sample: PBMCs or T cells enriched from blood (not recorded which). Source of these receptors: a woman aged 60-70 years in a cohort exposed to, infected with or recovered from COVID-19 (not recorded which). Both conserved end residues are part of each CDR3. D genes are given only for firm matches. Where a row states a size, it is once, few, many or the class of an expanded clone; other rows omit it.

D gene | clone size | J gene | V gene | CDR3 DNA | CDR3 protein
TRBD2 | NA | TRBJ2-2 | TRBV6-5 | TGTGCCAGCAGCGGGGGCGGGAGGGCCGGCGGGGAGCTGTTTTTT | CASSGGGRAGGELFF
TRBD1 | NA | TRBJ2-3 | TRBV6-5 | TGTGCCAGCAGTTACTCGAACAGGGGTTACGCAGATACGCAGTATTTT | CASSYSNRGYADTQYF
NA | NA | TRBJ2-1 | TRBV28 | TGTGCCAGCAGTTCAAAGGGGACAACTCTCGATGAGCAGTTCTTC | CASSSKGTTLDEQFF
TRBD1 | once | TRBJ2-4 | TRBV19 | TGTGCCAGTAACCAGAAGGGGACAGTTCGAGACATTCAGTACTTC | CASNQKGTVRDIQYF
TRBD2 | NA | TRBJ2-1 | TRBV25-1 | TGTGCCAGCAGTGTAGGTAGCGGGAGGGCCAGTGAGCAGTTCTTC | CASSVGSGRASEQFF
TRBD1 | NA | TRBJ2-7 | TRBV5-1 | TGCGCCAGCAGCCTTACTCCGGGACAGGGGTTGAGCGAGCAGTACTTC | CASSLTPGQGLSEQYF
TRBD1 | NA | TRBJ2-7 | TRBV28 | TGTGCCAGCAGGATCCCCCGGACAGGGGACTACGAGCAGTACTTC | CASRIPRTGDYEQYF
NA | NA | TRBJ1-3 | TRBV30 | TGTGCCTGGAGTGTACTGGGCAGCTACGAGACCTCCTCTGGAAACACCATATATTTT | CAWSVLGSYETSSGNTIYF
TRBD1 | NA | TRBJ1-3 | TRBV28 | TGTGCCAGCAAGGGACAGGAGTACTCTGGAAACACCATATATTTT | CASKGQEYSGNTIYF
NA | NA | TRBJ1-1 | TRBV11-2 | TGTGCCAGCAGCTTGCAGGGCCCGGGAGCTTTCTTT | CASSLQGPGAFF
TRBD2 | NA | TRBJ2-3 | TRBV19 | TGTGCCAGTTGCCGGGAGGCCTTAGGAACGCAGTATTTT | CASCREALGTQYF
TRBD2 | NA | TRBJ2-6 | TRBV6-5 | TGTGCCAGCAGTTGGACTAGCGGGAGTGGTGCCAACGTCCTGACTTTC | CASSWTSGSGANVLTF
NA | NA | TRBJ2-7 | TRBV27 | TGTGCCAGCAGTTTCGAGAGATACAGCTACGAGCAGTACTTC | CASSFERYSYEQYF
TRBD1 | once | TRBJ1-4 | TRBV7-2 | TGTGCCAGCAGCTTTGGACAGGGGCGTTGGGAAAAACTGTTTTTT | CASSFGQGRWEKLFF
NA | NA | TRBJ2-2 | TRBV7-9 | TGTGCCAGCAGCTTAGGTCAGGCTGGGACCGGGGAGCTGTTTTTT | CASSLGQAGTGELFF
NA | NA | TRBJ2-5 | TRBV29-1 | TGCAGCGTTATAACTGGAGGGGAGACCCAGTACTTC | CSVITGGETQYF
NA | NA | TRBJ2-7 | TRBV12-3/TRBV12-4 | TGTGCCAGCAGTCCGGCCTACGAGCAGTACTTC | CASSPAYEQYF